The 28 T cell receptor beta chains presented below share a single source sample, sequenced in a study of blood T cell repertoires in COVID-19. The table came from immunoSEQ multiplex PCR; TCRdb's copy has only in-frame clones and leaves some out. The sample contains roughly 120,000 clones, roughly 87% of which appear only once. The specimen sequenced was peripheral blood. These receptors were obtained from a human donor in a cohort sampled during active COVID-19.

V usage is TRBV24-1 and J usage is TRBJ1-3; D ambiguous. Germline V gene data show CDR1 as KGHDR and CDR2 as SFDVKD. This CDR3 comprises 13 residues. Trimming took 2 bases from V and 3 from J, leaving 4 bases between them. The DNA of the CDR3 is TGTGCCACCAGTGATTACGGTGGAAACACCATATATTTT. It codes for CATSDYGGNTIYF.

This clone was seen a handful of times. The chain is built from TRBV6-1 and TRBJ1-6; 7 nucleotides align to TRBD1. The V and J ends lost 2 bases and 4 bases, in that order; junction bases with no gene match: 2. This CDR3 contains 15 residues. The V gene's germline CDR1 is MNHNS and CDR2 SASEGT. The chain's CDR3 is CASSETGQYNSPLHF. For the CDR3, the DNA is TGTGCCAGCAGTGAAACGGGACAGTATAATTCACCCCTCCACTTT.

The CDR3 coding sequence is TGTGCCAGTAGTATGTCCTCTAAACGGCCCCAGCATTTT. Residues: CASSMSSKRPQHF. The V gene is TRBV19, the J gene TRBJ1-5; D is uncertain. CDR1 is LNHDA and CDR2 is SQIVND in the germline V gene (reference sequence). The CDR3 covers 13 residues. V shed 3 bases and J shed 9 bases, with 12 bases lying between them.

The chain has TRBV5-6 and TRBJ1-2; 9 bases fit TRBD1. This CDR3 has 16 amino acids. Trimming removed 4 bases from V and 4 bases from J; junction bases left unmatched: 11. In germline, CDR1 is SGHDT, CDR2 YYEEEE. CDR3 sequence reads: CASSPMPGQGPYGYTF. CDR3 bases: TGTGCCAGCAGCCCGATGCCGGGACAGGGTCCCTATGGCTACACCTTC.

This rearrangement joins TRBV5-8 to TRBJ2-7; D uncertain. The germline V and J ends were trimmed by 2 bases and 0 bases, with 6 bases remaining between them. In germline, CDR1 is SGHTS, CDR2 YDEGEE. CDR3 length: 13 residues. The CDR3 protein is CASSFGSSYEQYF. In DNA form, the CDR3 reads TGTGCCAGCAGCTTTGGTAGCTCCTACGAGCAGTACTTC.

The CDR3 spells CASSQDGRANTEAFF. The CDR3 DNA reads as TGTGCCAGCAGCCAAGATGGCAGGGCGAACACTGAAGCTTTCTTT. This chain joins TRBV4-2 and TRBJ1-1; TRBD1 is a possible D gene (5 bases). The CDR3 runs 15 residues. From germline, CDR1 is LGHNA and CDR2 YNFKEQ. Trimming took 0 bases from V and 1 from J, leaving 9 bases between them.

The chain has TRBV3-1 (or the pseudogene TRBV3-2) and TRBJ1-2, with D hard to call. V shed 3 bases and J shed 4 bases, with 9 bases lying between them. The CDR3 length is 13 residues. Germline V CDR1 and CDR2: LGHDT, YNNKEL (reference sequence). CDR3 protein: CASSQGVTYGYTF. DNA of the CDR3: TGTGCCAGCAGCCAGGGAGTTACCTATGGCTACACCTTC.

CDR3 region: CATSDEGGGVGEKLFF. CDR3 DNA sequence: TGTGCCACCAGTGATGAGGGTGGGGGGGTTGGTGAAAAACTGTTTTTT. The chain joins TRBV24-1 to TRBJ1-4, with D perhaps TRBD1 (5 bases). The germline V gene has CDR1 KGHDR and CDR2 SFDVKD. CDR3 size: 16 residues. V gave up 3 bases and J gave up 7 bases, with 17 bases separating them.

The chain joins TRBV11-2 to TRBJ2-5; D gene ambiguous. V gave up 0 bases and J gave up 1 base, with 6 bases separating them. The CDR3 sequence is 14 residues long. Per the germline V gene, CDR1 is SGHAT and CDR2 is FQNNGV. The CDR3 region has the DNA TGTGCCAGCAGCTTAGATTTAGTCCAAGAGACCCAGTACTTC. The encoded protein is CASSLDLVQETQYF.

This clone has only one observation. The V gene is TRBV6-5, the J gene TRBJ2-7; 8 nucleotides line up with TRBD1. CDR1 is MNHEY and CDR2 is SVGAGI in the germline V gene. V was clipped by 2 bases and J by 3 bases; unmatched bases: 6. The CDR3 totals 15 residues. CDR3 coding DNA: TGTGCCAGCAGTTACGGGGCAGGGGGCCTCTACGAGCAGTACTTC. It translates to CASSYGAGGLYEQYF.

This chain connects TRBV29-1 to TRBJ1-2, with D maybe TRBD1 (6 bases). This CDR3 contains 12 residues. Germline V gene data show CDR1 as SQVTM and CDR2 as ANQGSEA. V was trimmed by 4 bases and J by 5 bases, leaving 11 bases between them. CDR3 sequence: CSVGGQGYGYTF. CDR3 nucleotide sequence: TGCAGCGTTGGTGGGCAGGGGTATGGCTACACCTTC. The complete variable domain, with remaining parts taken from reference TRBV29-1 and TRBJ1-2, reads SAVISQKPSRDICQRGTSLTIQCQVDSQVTMMFWYRQQPGQSLTLIATANQGSEATYESGFVIDKFPISRPNLTFSTLTVSNMSPEDSSIYLCSVGGQGYGYTFGSGTRLTVV.

This clone was observed a single time. The rearrangement joins TRBV18 to TRBJ2-2, with 7 bases fitting TRBD1. The CDR3 consists of 15 residues. The germline V gene encodes CDR1 KGHSH and CDR2 LQKENI. V was pared by 6 bases and J by 3 bases, with 7 bases of the junction left unmatched. The DNA for the CDR3 is TGTGCCAGCTCGCGGACAGGCTGGGACACCGGGGAGCTGTTTTTT. The encoded protein is CASSRTGWDTGELFF.

The chain carries TRBV3-1 (or the pseudogene TRBV3-2) and TRBJ2-1; D gene ambiguous. The V end lost 3 bases, the J end lost 9 bases, and 6 bases lay between the germline ends. The CDR3 spans 11 residues. Germline CDR1 is LGHDT and CDR2 is YNNKEL (reference sequence). This CDR3 reads CASSQRREQFF. Written as DNA, the CDR3 is TGTGCCAGCAGCCAGCGTCGTGAGCAGTTCTTC.

The CDR3 loop reads CASSGLVDRGLGEQYF. Written as DNA, the CDR3 is TGTGCCAGCAGTGGTCTGGTAGACAGGGGGTTAGGCGAGCAGTACTTC. This sequence joins TRBV6-1 and TRBJ2-7, with 9 bases fitting TRBD1. V was pared by 4 bases and J by 6 bases, with 13 bases of the junction left unmatched. The CDR3 is 16 residues long. Per germline, CDR1 MNHNS and CDR2 SASEGT.

In its sample, this clone was seen a few times. The chain combines TRBV12-5 with TRBJ1-5, with D perhaps TRBD1 (6 bases). V lost 5 bases, J lost 4 bases, and 9 bases lay in between. The CDR3 is 13 residues long. Per germline, CDR1 LGHNT and CDR2 FRNRAP. Here the CDR3 reads CASGLQGNQPQHF. CDR3 bases: TGTGCTAGTGGTCTACAGGGTAATCAGCCCCAGCATTTT.

V and J are TRBV4-1 and TRBJ2-7; TRBD1 matches 9 bases. This CDR3 has 12 residues. V gave up 10 bases and J gave up 5 bases; unmatched junction bases: 6. CDR1 and CDR2 from the germline V gene are MGHRA and YSYEKL. The DNA for the CDR3 is TGCGCCACCTCGGGACAGGGCGACGAGCAGTACTTC. Protein product: CATSGQGDEQYF.

V and J are TRBV5-1 and TRBJ1-1; 7 bases are a match to TRBD1. CDR1 is SGHRS, CDR2 YFSETQ, per germline. The length of the CDR3 is 14 residues. J gave up 2 bases and V 3 bases, and 4 bases lay outside the gene matches. CDR3 in DNA: TGCGCCAGCAGCTCTCAGGGGGATAACACTGAAGCTTTCTTT. This gives the protein CASSSQGDNTEAFF.

This clone was picked up a small number of times. The chain recombines TRBV5-1 with TRBJ2-7; weak D call: TRBD1 (6 bases). Looked up from germline, CDR1 is SGHRS and CDR2 is YFSETQ. Trimming shortened V by 4 bases and J by 2 bases, and 19 bases separated the two germline ends. The CDR3 extends over 16 amino acids. The CDR3 region has the DNA TGCGCCAGCAGCGTAATGGGCCAGGGGAACCCCTACGAGCAGTACTTC. This codes for CASSVMGQGNPYEQYF.

The chain is built from TRBV12-3 or TRBV12-4 and TRBJ1-6, with D possibly matching TRBD1 (6 bases). The ends were cut back, 4 bases at V and 8 bases at J, with 9 bases in the middle. CDR3 length: 13 amino acids. The CDR3 spells CASSSGQYSPLHF. Written as DNA, the CDR3 is TGTGCCAGCAGTTCAGGACAGTATTCACCCCTCCACTTT.

The V and J genes are TRBV15 and TRBJ1-4; 7 nucleotides match TRBD1. The CDR3 has 15 residues. In germline, CDR1 is LNHNV, CDR2 YYDKDF (reference sequence). Trimming took 0 bases from V and 7 from J; bases not matched to a gene: 5. CDR3 sequence (DNA): TGTGCCACCAGCAGAGAGCGACAGGGCGGTGAAAAACTGTTTTTT. Translated: CATSRERQGGEKLFF.

This chain joins TRBV28 and TRBJ2-1; TRBD1 might be the D (5 bases). The CDR3 runs 15 residues. Germline-derived CDR1 and CDR2 are MDHEN and SYDVKM. The V gene lost 1 base and the J gene lost 8 bases, with 15 bases spanning the gap. The CDR3: CASSLFGQGEDEQFF. The CDR3 DNA reads as TGTGCCAGCAGTTTATTTGGGCAGGGCGAGGATGAGCAGTTCTTC.

This clone was seen just once. The chain is built from TRBV3-1 (or the pseudogene TRBV3-2) and TRBJ1-4; D might be TRBD1 (6 bases). Germline V gene sequence: CDR1 LGHDT, CDR2 YNNKEL (reference sequence). This CDR3 contains 14 residues. Deletions cut 4 bases from V and 8 bases from J, with 14 bases between. Here the CDR3 DNA reads TGTGCCAGCAGCCCCTGGGACATTGAGGAAAAACTGTTTTTT. Translating it yields CASSPWDIEEKLFF.

CDR3 amino acids: CASSSTSGGTNEQFF. Written as DNA, the CDR3 is TGTGCCAGCAGCTCCACTAGCGGGGGGACCAATGAGCAGTTCTTC. The V and J genes are TRBV9 and TRBJ2-1, with TRBD2 matching over 12 bases. The CDR3 has 15 amino acids. V lost 4 bases to trimming and J lost 6 bases; unmatched junction nucleotides: 5. The germline gives CDR1 SGDLS, CDR2 YYNGEE.

The chain uses TRBV28 and TRBJ2-4; 16 bases are a match to TRBD2. The CDR3 runs to 20 residues. Germline V gives CDR1 MDHEN, CDR2 SYDVKM. V shed 3 bases, J shed 1 base, and the junction held 9 bases outside the gene matches. The CDR3 loop reads CASSLGLAGGLLGAKNIQYF. CDR3 nucleotides: TGTGCCAGCAGTTTGGGACTAGCGGGAGGGCTACTTGGGGCCAAAAACATTCAGTACTTC.

The chain links TRBV29-1 to TRBJ2-5, with TRBD1 matching over 9 bases. Trimming took 4 bases from V and 2 from J; bases not matched to a gene: 8. This CDR3 is 15 amino acids long. Germline V CDR1 and CDR2: SQVTM, ANQGSEA. In DNA, the CDR3 is TGCAGCGTTGGGGGGGGACAGGGCACTCAAGAGACCCAGTACTTC. Translating it yields CSVGGGQGTQETQYF. The whole variable domain, remainder taken from reference TRBV29-1 and TRBJ2-5, is SAVISQKPSRDICQRGTSLTIQCQVDSQVTMMFWYRQQPGQSLTLIATANQGSEATYESGFVIDKFPISRPNLTFSTLTVSNMSPEDSSIYLCSVGGGQGTQETQYFGPGTRLLVL.

In its sample, this clone was seen once. The chain combines TRBV3-1 (or the pseudogene TRBV3-2) with TRBJ1-5, with unresolved D. The CDR3 is 17 amino acids. V lost 0 bases and J 0 bases, leaving 12 bases between the germline ends. Germline V gives CDR1 LGHDT, CDR2 YNNKEL (reference sequence). The chain's CDR3 is CASSQDGQANSNQPQHF. The CDR3 DNA is TGTGCCAGCAGCCAAGATGGTCAGGCTAATAGCAATCAGCCCCAGCATTTT.

The V call is TRBV5-5, the J call TRBJ1-5; 9 positions agree with TRBD1. From germline, CDR1 is SGHKS and CDR2 YYEKEE (reference sequence). V trimming: 2 bases; J trimming: 3 bases; junction bases outside the gene matches: 3. This CDR3 has 15 residues. Here the CDR3 reads CASSLRTGANQPQHF. The CDR3 DNA follows: TGTGCCAGCAGCTTAAGGACAGGGGCCAATCAGCCCCAGCATTTT.

The V call is TRBV11-2, the J call TRBJ1-5; 10 bases agree with TRBD1. Germline loops: CDR1 SGHAT, CDR2 FQNNGV. J lost 3 bases, V lost 6 bases, and 8 bases had no gene match. The CDR3 runs to 16 residues. The CDR3 is CASSLEGQGINQPQHF. The DNA of the CDR3 is TGTGCCAGCAGTCTTGAGGGACAGGGGATCAATCAGCCCCAGCATTTT.